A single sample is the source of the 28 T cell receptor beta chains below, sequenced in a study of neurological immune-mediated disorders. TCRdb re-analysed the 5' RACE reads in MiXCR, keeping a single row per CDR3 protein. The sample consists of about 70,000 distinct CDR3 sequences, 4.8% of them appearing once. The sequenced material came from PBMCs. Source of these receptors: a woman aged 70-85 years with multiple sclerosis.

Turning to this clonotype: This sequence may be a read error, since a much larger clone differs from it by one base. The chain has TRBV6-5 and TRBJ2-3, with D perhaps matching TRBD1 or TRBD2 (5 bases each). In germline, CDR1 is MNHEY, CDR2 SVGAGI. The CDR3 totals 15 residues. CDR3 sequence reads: CASSPPGTRTDKQYF. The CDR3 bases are TGTGCCAGCAGCCCTCCCGGGACCCGCACAGATAAGCAGTATTTT.

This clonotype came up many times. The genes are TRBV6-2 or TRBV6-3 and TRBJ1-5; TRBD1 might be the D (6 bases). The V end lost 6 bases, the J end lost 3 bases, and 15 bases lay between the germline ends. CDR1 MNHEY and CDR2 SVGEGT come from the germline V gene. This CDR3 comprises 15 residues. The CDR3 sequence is CASRNQQGNNQPQHF. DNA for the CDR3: TGTGCCAGCAGGAACCAACAGGGTAACAATCAGCCCCAGCATTTT.

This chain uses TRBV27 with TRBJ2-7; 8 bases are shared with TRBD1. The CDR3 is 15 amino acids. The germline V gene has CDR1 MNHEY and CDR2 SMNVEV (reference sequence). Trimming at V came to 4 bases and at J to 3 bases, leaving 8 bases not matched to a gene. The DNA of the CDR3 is TGTGCCAGCAGTTGGGGGACAGGATCTTTCTACGAGCAGTACTTC. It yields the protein CASSWGTGSFYEQYF.

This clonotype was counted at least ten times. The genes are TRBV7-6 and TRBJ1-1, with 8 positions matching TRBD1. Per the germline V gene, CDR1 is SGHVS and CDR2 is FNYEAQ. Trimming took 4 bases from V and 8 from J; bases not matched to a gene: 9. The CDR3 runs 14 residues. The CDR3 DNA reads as TGTGCCAGCAGCTCCCGGACAGGGAGAGGGGAAGCTTTCTTT. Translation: CASSSRTGRGEAFF.

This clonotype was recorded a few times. The chain's CDR3 is CSARGVTSSAETQYF. CDR3 DNA sequence: TGCAGTGCTAGAGGGGTCACTAGTTCCGCAGAGACCCAGTACTTC. This chain connects TRBV20-1 to TRBJ2-5; TRBD2 is a possible D gene (5 bases). Germline CDR1 reads DFQATT; CDR2 reads SNEGSKA (reference sequence). This CDR3 has 15 residues. V was trimmed by 1 base and J by 4 bases, leaving 16 bases between them.

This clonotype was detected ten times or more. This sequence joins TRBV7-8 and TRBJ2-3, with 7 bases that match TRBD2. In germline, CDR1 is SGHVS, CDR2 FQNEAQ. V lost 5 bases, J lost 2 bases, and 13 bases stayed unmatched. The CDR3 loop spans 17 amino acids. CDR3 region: CASSDPGASGFTDTQYF. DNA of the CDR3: TGTGCCAGCAGCGACCCCGGGGCTAGCGGTTTCACAGATACGCAGTATTTT. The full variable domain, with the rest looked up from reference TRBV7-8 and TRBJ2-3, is GAGVSQSPRYKVAKRGQDVALRCDPISGHVSLFWYQQALGQGPEFLTYFQNEAQLDKSGLPSDRFFAERPEGSVSTLKIQRTQQEDSAVYLCASSDPGASGFTDTQYFGPGTRLTVL.

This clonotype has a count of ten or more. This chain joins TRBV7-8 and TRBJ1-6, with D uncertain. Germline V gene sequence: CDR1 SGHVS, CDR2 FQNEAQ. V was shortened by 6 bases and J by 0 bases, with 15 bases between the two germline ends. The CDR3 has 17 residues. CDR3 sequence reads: CASRIDGSSSYNSPLHF. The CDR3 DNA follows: TGTGCCAGCAGGATAGACGGTTCCAGCTCCTATAATTCACCCCTCCACTTT.

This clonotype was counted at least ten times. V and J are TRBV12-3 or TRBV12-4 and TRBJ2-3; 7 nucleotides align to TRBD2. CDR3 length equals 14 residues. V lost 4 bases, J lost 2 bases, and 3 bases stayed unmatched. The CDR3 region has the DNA TGTGCCAGCAGTTGGGGGAGGGACACAGATACGCAGTATTTT. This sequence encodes CASSWGRDTDTQYF.

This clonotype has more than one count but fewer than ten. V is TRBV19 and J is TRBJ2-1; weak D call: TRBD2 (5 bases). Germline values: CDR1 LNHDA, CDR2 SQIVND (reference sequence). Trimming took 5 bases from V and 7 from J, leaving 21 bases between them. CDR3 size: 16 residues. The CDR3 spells CASSSPRGIGGNEQFF. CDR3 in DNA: TGTGCCAGTAGTTCACCACGAGGGATAGGTGGGAATGAGCAGTTCTTC.

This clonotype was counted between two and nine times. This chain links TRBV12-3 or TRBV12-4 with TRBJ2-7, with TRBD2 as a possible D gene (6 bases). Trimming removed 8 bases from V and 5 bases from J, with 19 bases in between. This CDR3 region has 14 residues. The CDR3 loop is CASLLGGAVHEQYF. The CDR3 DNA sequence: TGTGCCAGCCTCCTAGGCGGGGCAGTACACGAGCAGTACTTC.

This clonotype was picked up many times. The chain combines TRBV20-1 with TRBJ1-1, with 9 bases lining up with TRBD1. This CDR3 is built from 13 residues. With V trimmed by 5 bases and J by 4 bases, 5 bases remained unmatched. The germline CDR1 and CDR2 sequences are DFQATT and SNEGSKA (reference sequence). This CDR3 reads CSAYRDRATEAFF. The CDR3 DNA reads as TGCAGTGCTTATCGGGACAGGGCCACTGAAGCTTTCTTT.

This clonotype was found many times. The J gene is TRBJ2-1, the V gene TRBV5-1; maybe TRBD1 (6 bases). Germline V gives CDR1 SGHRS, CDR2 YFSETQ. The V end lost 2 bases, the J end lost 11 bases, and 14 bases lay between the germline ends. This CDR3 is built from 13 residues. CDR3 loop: CASSLEPWGQQFF. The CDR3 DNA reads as TGCGCCAGCAGCTTAGAACCGTGGGGGCAGCAGTTCTTC.

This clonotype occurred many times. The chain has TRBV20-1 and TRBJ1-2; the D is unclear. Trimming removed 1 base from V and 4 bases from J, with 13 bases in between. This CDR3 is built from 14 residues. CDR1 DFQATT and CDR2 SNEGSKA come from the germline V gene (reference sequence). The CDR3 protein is CSARGGRGGYGYTF. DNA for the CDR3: TGCAGTGCTAGAGGGGGTCGAGGTGGCTATGGCTACACCTTC.

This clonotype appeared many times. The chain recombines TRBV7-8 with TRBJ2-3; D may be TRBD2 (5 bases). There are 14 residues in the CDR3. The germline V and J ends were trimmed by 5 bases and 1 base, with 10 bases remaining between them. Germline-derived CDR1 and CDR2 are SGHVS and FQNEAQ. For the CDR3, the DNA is TGTGCCAGCAGCACTTACGGGGGCACAGATACGCAGTATTTT. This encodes CASSTYGGTDTQYF.

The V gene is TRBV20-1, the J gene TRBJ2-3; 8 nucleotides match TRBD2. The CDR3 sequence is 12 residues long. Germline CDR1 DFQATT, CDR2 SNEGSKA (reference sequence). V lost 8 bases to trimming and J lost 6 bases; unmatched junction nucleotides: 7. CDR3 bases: TGCAGTCCGTCGGGCGGGAGGGATACGCAGTATTTT. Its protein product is CSPSGGRDTQYF.

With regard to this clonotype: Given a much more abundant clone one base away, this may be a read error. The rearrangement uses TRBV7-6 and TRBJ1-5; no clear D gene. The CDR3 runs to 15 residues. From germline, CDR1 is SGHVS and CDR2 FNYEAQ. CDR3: CASSRWVGSNQPQNF. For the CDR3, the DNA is TGTGCCAGCAGCAGGTGGGTTGGGAGCAATCAGCCCCAGAATTTT.

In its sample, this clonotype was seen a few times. This CDR3 is CASRPTTGGGYTF. The CDR3 coding sequence is TGTGCCAGCAGACCGACTACAGGTGGCGGCTACACCTTC. The J gene is TRBJ1-2, the V gene TRBV28; D perhaps matches TRBD1 (5 bases). Trimming took 6 bases from V and 8 from J, leaving 16 bases between them. This CDR3 is 13 amino acids long. The germline V gene encodes CDR1 MDHEN and CDR2 SYDVKM.

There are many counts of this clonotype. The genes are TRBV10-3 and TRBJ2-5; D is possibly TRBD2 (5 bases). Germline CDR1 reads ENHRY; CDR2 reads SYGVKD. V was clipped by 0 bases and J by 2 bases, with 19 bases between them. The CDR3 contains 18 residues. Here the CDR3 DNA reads TGTGCCATCAGTGAGTCGCGGGTCGACGCGGTTTTTCAAGAGACCCAGTACTTC. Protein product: CAISESRVDAVFQETQYF.

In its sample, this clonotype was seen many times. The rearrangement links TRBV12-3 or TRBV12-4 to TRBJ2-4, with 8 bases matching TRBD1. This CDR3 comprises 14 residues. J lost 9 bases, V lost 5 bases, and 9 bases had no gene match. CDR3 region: CASSHGQGGVIQYF. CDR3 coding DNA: TGTGCCAGCAGTCACGGACAGGGTGGGGTCATTCAGTACTTC.

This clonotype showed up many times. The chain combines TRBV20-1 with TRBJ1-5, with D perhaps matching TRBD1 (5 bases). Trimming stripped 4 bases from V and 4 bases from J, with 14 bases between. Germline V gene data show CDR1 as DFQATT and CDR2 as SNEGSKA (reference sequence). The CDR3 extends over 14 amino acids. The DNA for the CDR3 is TGCAGTGCTAATAATCGACAGACGAATCAGCCCCAGCATTTT. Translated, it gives CSANNRQTNQPQHF.

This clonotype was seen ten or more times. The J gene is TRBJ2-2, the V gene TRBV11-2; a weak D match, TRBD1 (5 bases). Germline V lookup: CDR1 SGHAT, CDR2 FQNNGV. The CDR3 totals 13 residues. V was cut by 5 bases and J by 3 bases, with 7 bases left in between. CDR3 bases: TGTGCCAGCAGCGACAGATACACCGGGGAGCTGTTTTTT. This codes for CASSDRYTGELFF.

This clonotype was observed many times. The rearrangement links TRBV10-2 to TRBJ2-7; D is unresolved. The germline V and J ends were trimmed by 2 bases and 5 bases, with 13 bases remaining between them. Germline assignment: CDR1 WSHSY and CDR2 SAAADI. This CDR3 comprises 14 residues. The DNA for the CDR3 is TGCGCCAGCAGTGAGGCTTGGTCGTTACACGAGCAGTACTTC. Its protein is CASSEAWSLHEQYF.

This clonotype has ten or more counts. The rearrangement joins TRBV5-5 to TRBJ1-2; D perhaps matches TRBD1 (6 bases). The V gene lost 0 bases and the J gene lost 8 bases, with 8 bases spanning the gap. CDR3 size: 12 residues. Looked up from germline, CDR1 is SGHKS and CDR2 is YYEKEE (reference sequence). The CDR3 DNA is TGTGCCAGCAGCTTGGGGGGGGCCGGCTACACCTTC. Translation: CASSLGGAGYTF.

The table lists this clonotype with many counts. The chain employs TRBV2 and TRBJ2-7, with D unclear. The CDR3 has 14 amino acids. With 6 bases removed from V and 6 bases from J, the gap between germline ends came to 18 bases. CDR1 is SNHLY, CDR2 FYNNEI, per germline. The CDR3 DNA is TGTGCCAGCAGCCCCCTAGGACCTGAAAGCGAGCAGTACTTC. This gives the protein CASSPLGPESEQYF.

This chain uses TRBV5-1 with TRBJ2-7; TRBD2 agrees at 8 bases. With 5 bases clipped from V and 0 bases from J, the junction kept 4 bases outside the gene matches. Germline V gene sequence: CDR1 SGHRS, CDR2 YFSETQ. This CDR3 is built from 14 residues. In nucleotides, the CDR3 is TGCGCCAGCAGGGTGACTAGCGCCTCCTACGAGCAGTACTTC. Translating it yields CASRVTSASYEQYF.

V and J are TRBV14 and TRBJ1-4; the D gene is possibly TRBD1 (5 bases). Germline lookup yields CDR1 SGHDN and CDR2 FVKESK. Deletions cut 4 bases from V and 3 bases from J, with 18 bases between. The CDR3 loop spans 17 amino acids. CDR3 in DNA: TGTGCCAGCAGCCCCGGATGGGGGAGGGAAGCTAATGAAAAACTGTTTTTT. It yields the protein CASSPGWGREANEKLFF.

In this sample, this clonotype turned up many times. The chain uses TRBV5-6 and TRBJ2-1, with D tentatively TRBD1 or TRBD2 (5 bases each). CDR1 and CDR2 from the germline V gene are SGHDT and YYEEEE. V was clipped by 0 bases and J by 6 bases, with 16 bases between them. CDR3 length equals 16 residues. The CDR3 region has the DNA TGTGCCAGCAGCTTGGCGGGGCTAGCCCCCCGCAATGAGCAGTTCTTC. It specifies CASSLAGLAPRNEQFF.

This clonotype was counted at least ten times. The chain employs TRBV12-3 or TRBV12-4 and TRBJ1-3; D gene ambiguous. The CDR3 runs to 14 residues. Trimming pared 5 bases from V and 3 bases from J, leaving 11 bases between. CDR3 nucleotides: TGTGCCAGCAGTCCACCGGACCTTGGAAACACCATATATTTT. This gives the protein CASSPPDLGNTIYF.